A single TCR beta chain is shown here with its context. This entry is derived from a study of T-cell memory formation after mild COVID-19. TCRdb re-called the 5' RACE reads through MiXCR, storing one row per CDR3 protein. The data hold around 100,000 distinct CDR3 sequences, with 20% to 25% observed a single time. From germline, CDR1 is MGHRA and CDR2 YSYEKL. V lost 4 bases and J lost 4, with 10 bases in between. The CDR3 loop spans 13 amino acids. The receptor's source is a man younger than 35 who had mild COVID-19 (a few samples of this study predate the infection). Cell type and time point are not known. The J gene is TRBJ1-2, the V gene TRBV4-1; D is uncertain. The sample taken for sequencing was PBMCs or a T cell subset sorted from them (not recorded which). The CDR3 coding sequence is TGCGCCAGCAGCCCCCGGGTCCTCTATGGCTACACCTTC. This codes for CASSPRVLYGYTF.